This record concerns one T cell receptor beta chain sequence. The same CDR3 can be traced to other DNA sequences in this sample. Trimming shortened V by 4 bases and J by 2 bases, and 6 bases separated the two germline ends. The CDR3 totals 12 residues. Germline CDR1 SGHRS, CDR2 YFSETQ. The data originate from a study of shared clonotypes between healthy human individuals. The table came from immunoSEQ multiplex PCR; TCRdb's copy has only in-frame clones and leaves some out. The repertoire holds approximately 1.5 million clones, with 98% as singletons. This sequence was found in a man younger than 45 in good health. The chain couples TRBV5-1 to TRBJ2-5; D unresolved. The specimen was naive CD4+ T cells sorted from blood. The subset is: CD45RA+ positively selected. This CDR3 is CASSGQQETQYF. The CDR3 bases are TGCGCCAGCAGCGGTCAGCAAGAGACCCAGTACTTC.